This T cell receptor (beta chain) was found in a study of CD4 T cells in relation to SARS-CoV-2 and coronaviruses. Whole-study context: The HLA restriction of the shared crossreactive spike epitopes was mapped.

Germline V gene data show CDR1 as SGHRS and CDR2 as YFSETQ. The CDR3 is 19 amino acids. Losses at the gene ends were 2 bases for V and 5 bases for J; bases not matched to a gene: 12. On this clone itself: Its matching antigen is unknown.

Before the COVID-19 pandemic, during about 2010-2019, CD4+ T cells were taken from unexposed donors. Cryopreserved PBMCs were CD4-enriched, then split into naive and memory cells. Here immunoSEQ multiplex PCR was the method, and the copy in TCRdb shows in-frame clones only, minus some. Of 60,000 or so clones listed, about 94% are singletons. Study findings and constraints: No crossreactivity against non-spike viral proteins was tested here.

The sample was naive CD4+ T cells from PBMCs. Noted subset: naive CD4+ T cells isolated by negative enrichment. This clonotype was obtained from a human donor in good health. The chain has TRBV5-1 and TRBJ2-2; 13 nucleotides line up with TRBD2. The CDR3 sequence is CASSLPPGLAGARTGELFF. In nucleotides, the CDR3 is TGCGCCAGCAGCTTACCCCCCGGACTAGCGGGAGCCCGAACCGGGGAGCTGTTTTTT.